These T cell receptor beta chains were read from a single sample in a study of vaccination effects on CD4 cells after COVID-19. Measured with immunoSEQ multiplex PCR; TCRdb has only the in-frame clones, and not every one. The table has tens of thousands of clones, roughly 80% seen once. The antigens of these receptors remain unknown. The sample was CD4+ T cells from PBMCs cultured without peptide, taken before COVID-19 vaccination. The receptors here all came from a human donor who received a COVID-19 vaccine. CDR3s include the opening cysteine and the closing phenylalanine or tryptophan. The D gene is left open where the match is weak. Where a row states a size, it is once, few, many or the class of an expanded clone; other rows omit it.

J,size,D,V,DNA,CDR3
TRBJ1-3,.,.,TRBV6-1,TGTGCCAGCAGTGCTGACGGGATTCCTTCTGGAAACACCATATATTTT,CASSADGIPSGNTIYF
TRBJ2-3,.,.,TRBV29-1,TGCAGCGTTGGGGGTCCGGAGGTTTGGGGTACGCAGTATTTT,CSVGGPEVWGTQYF
TRBJ2-1,.,.,TRBV5-6,TGTGCCAGCAGCTTTACGGGGGACAGTCTGTACAATGAGCAGTTCTTC,CASSFTGDSLYNEQFF
TRBJ2-4,.,.,TRBV19,TGTGCCAGTAACCAGGGACATCCTTTGGGGGCCAAAAACATTCAGTACTTC,CASNQGHPLGAKNIQYF
TRBJ1-3,.,TRBD1,TRBV15,TGTGCCACCAGCCAAAGAACAGGGGTGAGGGGAAACACCATATATTTT,CATSQRTGVRGNTIYF
TRBJ2-1,.,TRBD2,TRBV5-1,TGCGCCAGCAGCCACCCCCCAGCGGGGGGGCCCGGTGAGCAGTTCTTC,CASSHPPAGGPGEQFF
TRBJ1-1,few,TRBD1,TRBV5-1,TGCGCCAGCAGTCGACAGGGCGACACTGAAGCTTTCTTT,CASSRQGDTEAFF
TRBJ2-6,.,.,TRBV9,TGTGCCAGCAGCGACCAGGGTCCTGGGGCCAACGTCCTGACTTTC,CASSDQGPGANVLTF
TRBJ2-5,.,.,TRBV9,TGTGCCAGCAGCGTAGGGGACCATCAAGAGACCCAGTACTTC,CASSVGDHQETQYF
TRBJ2-4,.,.,TRBV2,TGTGCCAGCAGTTACCTCAGGGAAAACATTCAGTACTTC,CASSYLRENIQYF
TRBJ1-5,few,.,TRBV30,TGTGCCTGGAGTGTGGGCATCAATCAGCCCCAGCATTTT,CAWSVGINQPQHF
TRBJ2-1,.,TRBD2,TRBV12-5,TGTGCTAGTGGTCGGACTAGCGGGGGGGCAACGGAGCAGTTCTTC,CASGRTSGGATEQFF
TRBJ2-3,.,TRBD1,TRBV5-1,TGCGCCAGCAGCCCCACCGGACAGGGAGGCACAGATACGCAGTATTTT,CASSPTGQGGTDTQYF
TRBJ2-2,.,.,TRBV18,TGTGCCAGCTCACCACTTCGGGGAAGGGCCGAAAACACCGGGGAGCTGTTTTTT,CASSPLRGRAENTGELFF
TRBJ1-4,.,.,TRBV6-2/TRBV6-3,TGTGCCAGCAGTTACTCAATGGGATCAACTAATGAAAAACTGTTTTTT,CASSYSMGSTNEKLFF
TRBJ2-1,few,TRBD2,TRBV5-1,TGCGCCAGCAGCTCCATGACGACTAGCGGGGGATACGATGAGCAGTTCTTC,CASSSMTTSGGYDEQFF
TRBJ1-2,.,.,TRBV7-6,TGTGCCAGCAGCCCCCGTGTGCAGGGCGCGAGTGGCTACACCTTC,CASSPRVQGASGYTF
TRBJ2-3,.,TRBD1,TRBV7-3,TGTGCCAGCAGCTTAGGGGCAGGGGGCACAGCAGATACGCAGTATTTT,CASSLGAGGTADTQYF
TRBJ2-1,once,.,TRBV7-3,TGTGCCAGCAGCTTACACTACAGCTCCTACAATGAGCAGTTCTTC,CASSLHYSSYNEQFF
TRBJ1-1,.,.,TRBV5-1,TGCGCCAGCAGCTTAGGCATAAACACTGAAGCTTTCTTT,CASSLGINTEAFF
TRBJ1-4,.,.,TRBV5-1,TGCGCCAGCAGCTTGAGGGGGGTGGATGAAAAACTGTTTTTT,CASSLRGVDEKLFF
TRBJ1-5,.,.,TRBV6-1,TGTGCCAGCACCGATGGCAATCAGCCCCAGCATTTT,CASTDGNQPQHF
TRBJ2-3,.,TRBD2,TRBV30,TGTGCCTCCGGGAGGGGATATTCGGGTACGCAGTATTTT,CASGRGYSGTQYF
TRBJ2-1,.,TRBD2,TRBV11-1,TGTGCCAGCAGCTTAATCGTCGGGGGGAACTACAATGAGCAGTTCTTC,CASSLIVGGNYNEQFF
TRBJ2-2,.,.,TRBV5-1,TGCGCCAGCAGCCCCGTGGGACCCGGGGAGCTGTTTTTT,CASSPVGPGELFF
TRBJ2-6,.,.,TRBV5-1,TGCGCCAGCAGCCCGATGGGAGGGGGATCTGGGGCCAACGTCCTGACTTTC,CASSPMGGGSGANVLTF
TRBJ2-3,.,.,TRBV5-1,TGCGCCAGCAGCTTAGGGTCAGATACGCAGTATTTT,CASSLGSDTQYF
TRBJ2-5,few,TRBD1,TRBV5-1,TGCGCCAGCACCCAGACAGGGGGCGAGGAGACCCAGTACTTC,CASTQTGGEETQYF
TRBJ1-2,.,.,TRBV28,TGTGCCAGCAGTTCTGGGGGCTACACCTTC,CASSSGGYTF
TRBJ2-1,.,.,TRBV10-1,TGCGCCAGCAGTGAGTCTCGGGGGTTGAGGAGTTACAATGAGCAGTTCTTC,CASSESRGLRSYNEQFF
TRBJ1-1,once,.,TRBV5-5,TGTGCCAGCAGCTTCATGCCGAACACTGAAGCTTTCTTT,CASSFMPNTEAFF
TRBJ1-5,.,.,TRBV5-1,TGCGCCAGCAGCTTGGAGGGAGGTGGCAATCAGCCCCAGCATTTT,CASSLEGGGNQPQHF
TRBJ1-1,.,.,TRBV27,TGTGCCAGCAGTCTACGCACAGGGCTGAACACTGAAGCTTTCTTT,CASSLRTGLNTEAFF
TRBJ2-1,.,.,TRBV6-6,TGTGCCAGCAGTTACGGTTTCATCAACAATGAGCAGTTCTTC,CASSYGFINNEQFF
TRBJ2-1,.,TRBD2,TRBV4-1,TGCGCCAGCAGCCAAGATCTTGCGGTAGCGGGTCGTAATGAGCAGTTCTTC,CASSQDLAVAGRNEQFF
TRBJ2-5,.,.,TRBV5-1,TGCGCCTCGTTCCCGGGACCCCAAGAGACCCAGTACTTC,CASFPGPQETQYF
TRBJ2-1,.,.,TRBV18,TGTGCCAGCTCACCATACAGGGCGAAGAATGAGCAGTTCTTC,CASSPYRAKNEQFF
TRBJ2-2,few,.,TRBV6-5,TGTGCCAGCAGTTCAACAGGGCACCTCACCGGGGAGCTGTTTTTT,CASSSTGHLTGELFF